The rows below give T cell receptor beta chains drawn from one sample of a study of OX40 agonist ivuxolimab in advanced cancers. TCRdb's table, derived via immunoSEQ multiplex PCR, lists solely in-frame clones and lacks some. The sample yields around 51,000 clones, roughly 80% seen once. This sample comprised CD4+ or CD8+ T cells sorted from blood, obtained in a trial of the OX40 agonist ivuxolimab. The receptors were sampled from an adult with an advanced solid tumor such as melanoma, head and neck, liver or kidney cancer. CDR3s include the opening cysteine and the closing phenylalanine or tryptophan. The order of the fields is CDR3 DNA, CDR3 protein, D gene, clone size, V gene, J gene. The D gene is left open where the match is weak. The size field is filled for only some rows; it gives once, few, many or a size class.

cdr3_nt: TGTGCCAGCAGTCCGGGCCTAAGGGGCGAGACCCAGTACTTC
cdr3_aa: CASSPGLRGETQYF
d_call: NA
clone_size: NA
v_call: TRBV11-2
j_call: TRBJ2-5

cdr3_nt: TGTGCCAGCAGTTTATCGTGGCACACGGGGGGCTACACCTTC
cdr3_aa: CASSLSWHTGGYTF
d_call: NA
clone_size: NA
v_call: TRBV27
j_call: TRBJ1-2

cdr3_nt: TGCGCCAGCAGCCAAGATGTTGAAAGGTCGTACAATGAGCAGTTCTTC
cdr3_aa: CASSQDVERSYNEQFF
d_call: NA
clone_size: once
v_call: TRBV4-1
j_call: TRBJ2-1

cdr3_nt: TGTGCCAGCAGGTATCGTCAGGACTCCTATGGCTACACCTTC
cdr3_aa: CASRYRQDSYGYTF
d_call: NA
clone_size: NA
v_call: TRBV28
j_call: TRBJ1-2

cdr3_nt: TGTGCCAGCAGCTTTCGGCAGTCCAACTATGGCTACACCTTC
cdr3_aa: CASSFRQSNYGYTF
d_call: NA
clone_size: NA
v_call: TRBV5-6
j_call: TRBJ1-2

cdr3_nt: TGTGCCAGCAGGTTGGGGGAGGGCAAACAGCCCCAGCATTTT
cdr3_aa: CASRLGEGKQPQHF
d_call: NA
clone_size: NA
v_call: TRBV2
j_call: TRBJ1-5

cdr3_nt: TGTGCCAGCAGCACGGGACTAGGGCCTGGGGCCCTCCACTTT
cdr3_aa: CASSTGLGPGALHF
d_call: NA
clone_size: NA
v_call: TRBV7-2
j_call: TRBJ1-6

cdr3_nt: TGTGCCAGCAGCGTATATGAATTTTCGAACTATGGCTACACCTTC
cdr3_aa: CASSVYEFSNYGYTF
d_call: NA
clone_size: NA
v_call: TRBV9
j_call: TRBJ1-2

cdr3_nt: TGTGCCAGCAGTGATTCGGGGGACAGGGGAGACGAGCAGTACTTC
cdr3_aa: CASSDSGDRGDEQYF
d_call: TRBD1
clone_size: NA
v_call: TRBV2
j_call: TRBJ2-7

cdr3_nt: TGCGCCAGCAGTCCTAGCGGGAGCTCCTACGAGCAGTACTTC
cdr3_aa: CASSPSGSSYEQYF
d_call: TRBD2
clone_size: many
v_call: TRBV5-1
j_call: TRBJ2-7

cdr3_nt: TGTGCCAGCAGTTGGGTGGGTAGCACAGATACGCAGTATTTT
cdr3_aa: CASSWVGSTDTQYF
d_call: NA
clone_size: once
v_call: TRBV6-5
j_call: TRBJ2-3

cdr3_nt: TGTGCCAGTAGTATGCCCGCAGGGGGTAACACTGAAGCTTTCTTT
cdr3_aa: CASSMPAGGNTEAFF
d_call: TRBD1
clone_size: NA
v_call: TRBV19
j_call: TRBJ1-1

cdr3_nt: TGTGCCAGCAGTTTTCCCCAAAGAAGCGGGCGTTACGAGCAGTACTTC
cdr3_aa: CASSFPQRSGRYEQYF
d_call: NA
clone_size: NA
v_call: TRBV28
j_call: TRBJ2-7

cdr3_nt: TGTGCCAGCAGCGGTCGGGGTCTGAGCTCTGGAAACACCATATATTTT
cdr3_aa: CASSGRGLSSGNTIYF
d_call: NA
clone_size: few
v_call: TRBV9
j_call: TRBJ1-3

cdr3_nt: TGTGCCAGCAGTGTCGGACGGATAAACACTGAAGCTTTCTTT
cdr3_aa: CASSVGRINTEAFF
d_call: NA
clone_size: NA
v_call: TRBV28
j_call: TRBJ1-1